This T cell receptor (beta chain) was captured by sequencing in a study of blood T cell repertoires in COVID-19. Sequencing was performed with immunoSEQ multiplex PCR; in TCRdb, only in-frame clones are kept and a portion is missing. The profile shows 70,000 to 95,000 clones, roughly 80% of them singletons. This CDR3 has 15 amino acids. The germline gives CDR1 MGHRA, CDR2 YSYEKL. V lost 1 base to trimming and J lost 2 bases; unmatched junction nucleotides: 3. This receptor was taken from a woman in her sixties or seventies with active or convalescent COVID-19. The chain combines TRBV4-1 with TRBJ2-7; 9 positions match TRBD2. Sequenced sample: peripheral blood. This chain's CDR3 is CASSQAGLAAYEQYF. CDR3 in DNA: TGCGCCAGCAGCCAAGCGGGACTAGCCGCCTACGAGCAGTACTTC.